This T cell receptor beta chain was captured by sequencing in a study of cytomegalovirus exposure and HLA in healthy donors. A note on this clone: Its antigen remains unidentified.

The table came from immunoSEQ multiplex PCR; TCRdb's copy has only in-frame clones and leaves some out. The profile shows around 130,000 clones, over 85% of them singletons. General study findings and limits: In a later analysis, first-cohort TCR clusters were found to tend to co-occur in the roughly 120 validation repertoires.

The donors were part of the validation cohort of 95 to 150 subjects. That cohort was separate from the first cohort, which comprised 700 or so subjects. CDR3 length equals 16 residues. Germline CDR1 ENHRY, CDR2 SYGVKD. V shed 6 bases and J shed 0 bases, with 16 bases lying between them. The chain employs TRBV10-3 and TRBJ2-3, with D possibly being TRBD2 (6 bases). Sequenced sample: PBMCs. The receptor comes from a man aged 25-45 years in good health and CMV-seronegative. CDR3 DNA sequence: TGTGCCATCAGGGAACCAGGGAGCGGGAGCACAGATACGCAGTATTTT. Protein: CAIREPGSGSTDTQYF.